This TCR beta chain is drawn from a study of cytomegalovirus exposure and HLA in healthy donors (dated by TCRdb to the late 2010s). Looking at the study overall: An earlier analysis of fewer than 750 of the donors reported approximately 280 Gb of sequence data and 117 million unique TCR beta sequences obtained from about 179 million T cells. Among the roughly 400 genotyped donors, around 79% belonged to the genetic ancestry cluster associated with self-reported Caucasian donors. An earlier analysis of 587 of the donors applied high-throughput TCR beta sequencing to assess whether each TCR beta V gene segment acted as functional or pseudogenic. Typing coverage varied by locus: about 629-640 donors for A, B, C, DRB1 and DQB1; roughly 500 for DQA1; over 600 for DPA1; 450 to 480 for DPB1. An early release covering about 600 HLA-typed donors comprised 250 to 350 gigabases of sequencing data and about 90 million unique TCR sequences. Genome-wide SNP genotypes for about three fifths of the roughly 700 donors were used in a later genetic analysis, which treated that subset as a discovery cohort. The aim of the study was to test whether cataloging public T cell receptors could identify signatures of past pathogen exposure. In a later analysis, previously published TCR beta repertoires from 550 to 750 donors were re-analyzed and high-resolution HLA genotyping was added so that TCR occurrence patterns could be studied. Rather than drawing on any new phenotypic data, the later analysis identified candidate immune exposures from TCR beta sequences and the way those sequences occurred across donors. Among some 410 genotyped donors of the cohort, an average of around 240,000 unique TCR beta nucleotide sequences were sequenced per donor, roughly 20% of them non-productive. High-throughput TCR immunosequencing, statistical association of individual TCRs with disease status, and machine learning were combined to predict cytomegalovirus infection status. Donor age, sex, ethnicity and CMV serostatus were compiled alongside the repertoire data. Every discovery cohort repertoire had been produced on one sequencing platform. HLA typing included class I and class II loci at four-digit resolution. Four to six DR-DQ haplotypes were handled as single units for association and clustering because linkage in the cohort was strong. Besides the first cohort of around 670 subjects, a separate validation cohort made up of 120 different subjects was used. The study used immunosequencing to profile the T cell repertoires of approximately 630 subjects and linked those repertoires to cytomegalovirus serostatus.

In the germline V gene (reference sequence), CDR1 corresponds to SGHNT and CDR2 to YYREEE. Measured from the cysteine to the phenylalanine, the CDR3 is 16 residues long. The entry retains the CDR3 DNA only, 48 bases that are in frame from base 1. Compared with germline, V lacks 3 bases and J lacks 3 bases; bases without a gene match: 7. What the study reported, not specific to this receptor: According to the authors, the approach could potentially be generalized to other disease states and immunological phenotypes. When HLA alleles, especially DR and DQ, strongly co-occurred, attributing TCR associations to individual alleles was difficult. In vitro tests confirmed that a few of the cytomegalovirus-associated TCR beta chains recognize cytomegalovirus antigens. Cytomegalovirus status was reported to be diagnosed by the classifier with high specificity and sensitivity in both the original and validation cohorts. In an earlier analysis of more than 500 of the donors, most TCR beta V segments appeared in productive rearrangements about 90% or about 30% of the time, broadly matching IMGT annotations. Correlated functional status among segregating V segments might be attributable to linkage disequilibrium, but an unknown experimental factor could not be ruled out. According to a later analysis, parvovirus B19, influenza, CMV and Epstein-Barr virus appeared linked to several top co-occurrence clusters. In a later genetic analysis, a missense DCLRE1C variant was associated with V-gene and J-gene trimming of TCR beta chains, and the association was replicated in an independent cohort. A later analysis found that TCR association rates varied across HLA loci, with DRB1 alleles showing the most associated TCRs and HLA-C alleles the fewest. Some IMGT-functional V segments, including TRBV6-2 and TRBV6-3, could not be distinguished by the 87-base-pair reads and were therefore excluded. The sequencing pipeline was judged likely to have produced a cluster of highly shared sequence variants as a technical artifact. A later analysis found that most CMV-associated TCR beta chains appeared HLA-restricted, with HLA associations seemingly driven largely by CMV exposure. A later genetic analysis reported fewer N-insertions in productive TCRs among donors in an Asian-associated ancestry cluster than the roughly 670-donor mean. While some public TCRs were present in many individuals, most TCR sequences turned up only very rarely across donors. A later analysis found that HLA-associated TCR beta chains were more clonally expanded and had lower generation probabilities than equally common non-associated chains. Because HLA typing was missing for some donors at each locus, association tests included only the typed subset. A later analysis associated approximately 17,000 TCR beta sequences with specific HLA alleles at a false discovery rate of 0.05. Immune exposure information for the cohort was limited to CMV serostatus. Because counts were too low, 15 or so rarely observed V segments, including chromosome 9 orphons, were excluded from the earlier analysis of fewer than 650 of the donors. Roughly uniform sequencing depth across donors was assumed in presence/absence analyses, although this assumption may not hold. A total of 150 to 200 TCR beta chains were listed by the study as associated with cytomegalovirus. A further reported finding was that TCR beta sequences accurately predicted the HLA-A and HLA-B alleles for most subjects in the first cohort. In this cohort, only TCR beta chains were sequenced, and detectable features were limited by the absence of alpha or paired-chain data.

Receptor libraries were prepared by the immunoSEQ multiplex PCR assay. A mixture of 60 forward primers for TCR Vbeta segments and 13 reverse primers for TCR Jbeta segments was used in the multiplex PCR. A multiplex PCR assay on genomic DNA amplified the CDR3 region of rearranged TCR beta genes. On the Illumina HiSeq System, the amplified TCR beta libraries were sequenced as 87-base-pair reads. The source study handled its data this way. A later analysis tallied tens of millions of unique TCR beta chains across the 666 repertoires, and approximately 9.9 million of those chains were shared by two or more donors. Raw reads were error-corrected and collapsed into unique sequences with a nearest-neighbor algorithm that merged closely related sequences to remove PCR and sequencing errors. Alignment of CDR3 sequences to IMGT reference sequences was used to assign V, D and J gene segments. For a sequence to be retained, a match of at least six nucleotides was required to both a V gene segment and a J gene segment. Rearrangements were classified as productive when the CDR3 lacked stop codons and remained in frame with V and J, and all other rearrangements were classified as non-productive. Following IMGT convention, CDR3 was defined as the stretch from the second conserved V-encoded cysteine to the conserved J-encoded phenylalanine. Sequences without an unambiguous match to a single V gene segment were excluded from the earlier analysis of about 630 of the donors. In an earlier analysis of approximately 590 of the donors, a V segment was called functional when productive rearrangements were above 56.7%, and segregating when the standard deviation between donors exceeded 5%. A statistical classification framework was built to diagnose cytomegalovirus status from the catalog of TCR beta chain sequences. In a later analysis, V and J genes were assigned by comparing TCR nucleotide sequences against IMGT/GENE-DB human TR gene sequences. Using the TCRdist pipeline, a later analysis assigned CDR3 sequences along with most-parsimonious VDJ recombination scenarios. In a later analysis, each TCR beta chain was defined by its CDR3 amino acid sequence together with its V-gene family, and reads lacking a unique V-gene family were excluded. In a later analysis, fewer than 600 highly shared, low-generation-probability nucleotide sequences were removed to address suspected cross-contamination and a sequencing artifact. A later analysis calculated a clonal expansion index for each public chain from normalized within-repertoire ranks of inferred template counts. A later analysis computed generation probabilities with a VDJ recombination model fitted to out-of-frame rearrangements, and checked the results against IGoR. In a later analysis, hypergeometric tests were used to score TCR-TCR, TCR-HLA and TCR-CMV co-occurrence, with a repertoire-size bias correction applied to TCR pairs. False discovery rates were estimated in a later analysis by permuting HLA or CMV assignments 20 times. A later analysis grouped co-occurring TCRs with DBSCAN, adding TCRdist sequence similarity when clustering within HLA-allele-positive subsets. Repertoires with fewer than 30,000 or more than 120,000 public chains, plus five repertoires with anomalous nucleotide sharing, were excluded from co-occurrence clustering. Entries here come from immuneACCESS through TCRdb and include only in-frame sequences with V and J called. Some clones fail to appear in such tables; in the studies checked, an unresolved V gene covers under half of the shortfall, and the cause of the remainder is unknown. V, J and clone size reflect that table, while D and trimming were determined from the DNA. Recorded for this sample are 150,000 to 200,000 clones; around 80% of them occurred a single time. Approximately 1.2% of the sample lies in the top ten.

Worth noting for this clone: No antigen is known for it. No much larger clone is present one base from it, and per-base qualities are unavailable.

The cohort comprised hundreds of healthy bone marrow donors. At the time of sampling, all cohort members were nominally healthy, though unrecorded immune exposures were likely present. The donor tested CMV seropositive and was one of the 289 seropositive cohort members. Every donor gave a peripheral blood sample, and the peripheral blood mononuclear cells from that sample were used for TCR beta sequencing. Genomic DNA extraction from the blood cell samples was performed with the Qiagen DNeasy Blood Extraction Kit. The sequence derives from a girl under 10 years old in good health and CMV-seropositive. Input material: PBMCs. Recombination linked TRBV5-4 to TRBJ1-4; TRBD1 matches 8 bases in the middle. The CDR3 reads CASSSNNRGSNEKLFF. In nucleotides, the sequence is TGTGCCAGCAGCTCCAACAACAGGGGGTCTAATGAAAAACTGTTTTTT.